What follows are 16 T cell receptor beta chains derived from one specimen sequenced in a study of T-cell memory formation after mild COVID-19. TCRdb re-analysed the 5' RACE reads in MiXCR, keeping a single row per CDR3 protein. This repertoire shows about 320,000 distinct CDR3 sequences, roughly an eighth found once; its top ten account for roughly a fifth. The specimen sequenced was PBMCs or a T cell subset sorted from them (not recorded which). These receptor sequences come from a man in his late teens or twenties who had mild COVID-19 (a few samples of this study predate the infection). Cell type and time point are not known.

This clonotype was counted between two and nine times. This chain links TRBV5-4 with TRBJ2-1; the match to TRBD2 covers 12 bases. The germline V gene encodes CDR1 SGHNT and CDR2 YYREEE (reference sequence). Germline trimming cut 2 bases from V and 10 bases from J; bases unmatched to any gene: 7. The CDR3 sequence is 15 residues long. CDR3: CASSFPSGGAGEQFF. The CDR3 DNA is TGTGCCAGCAGCTTCCCTAGCGGGGGGGCGGGGGAGCAGTTCTTC.

This clonotype came up a few times. The V and J genes are TRBV7-8 and TRBJ1-6, with D perhaps matching TRBD1 (5 bases). Trimming pared 5 bases from V and 3 bases from J, leaving 14 bases between. CDR1 is SGHVS, CDR2 FQNEAQ, per germline. This CDR3 contains 16 residues. CDR3 sequence (DNA): TGTGCCAGCAGCCAGGGCAGGGCGGACTATAATTCACCCCTCCACTTT. The encoded protein is CASSQGRADYNSPLHF.

The CDR3 DNA reads TGTGCCATCAGTGAGTACCAGGAAATGGAAGGAGAGACCCAGTACTTC. Translated: CAISEYQEMEGETQYF. The V gene is TRBV10-3, the J gene TRBJ2-5; the D is unclear. Germline assignment: CDR1 ENHRY and CDR2 SYGVKD. The ends were cut back, 1 base at V and 4 bases at J, with 16 bases in the middle. This CDR3 region has 16 residues.

The chain employs TRBV6-1 and TRBJ1-2; no clear D gene. The germline V gene has CDR1 MNHNS and CDR2 SASEGT. V lost 6 bases and J 5 bases, leaving 7 bases between the germline ends. CDR3 size: 11 residues. The CDR3 DNA reads as TGTGCCAGCAGCTTTGAGTATGGCTACACCTTC. Translating it yields CASSFEYGYTF.

The CDR3 loop reads CASSLSGTRNEQFF. The CDR3 bases are TGTGCCAGCAGCTTATCAGGGACCCGGAATGAGCAGTTCTTC. The chain links TRBV7-8 to TRBJ2-1; possibly TRBD1 or TRBD2 for D (5 bases each). The CDR3 totals 14 residues. CDR1 is SGHVS and CDR2 is FQNEAQ in the germline V gene. V was shortened by 2 bases and J by 7 bases, with 12 bases between the two germline ends.

The gene calls are TRBV7-9 and TRBJ1-3; a weak D match, TRBD1 (6 bases). Germline CDR1 SEHNR, CDR2 FQNEAQ (reference sequence). Trimming removed 3 bases from V and 8 bases from J, with 29 bases in between. The CDR3 length is 19 residues. CDR3 nucleotide sequence: TGTGCCAGCAGCTTCGGGAACAGGGAGACCCAGGTGGAATGGGACACCATATATTTT. It encodes CASSFGNRETQVEWDTIYF.

J is TRBJ2-2 and V is TRBV7-3; 7 positions match TRBD1. V trimming: 5 bases; J trimming: 6 bases; junction bases outside the gene matches: 0. The CDR3 is 12 residues long. CDR1 and CDR2 (germline): SGHTA, FQGTGA. CDR3 region: CASSGTAGELFF. As DNA, the CDR3 is TGTGCCAGCAGCGGGACAGCCGGGGAGCTGTTTTTT.

V and J are TRBV7-2 and TRBJ2-2; D gene unclear. Looked up from germline, CDR1 is SGHTA and CDR2 is FQGNSA. The CDR3 contains 16 residues. The V and J ends lost 0 bases and 4 bases respectively, with 12 bases between them. As DNA, the CDR3 is TGTGCCAGCAGCTTAGCCCCGGGCCCCGCCACCGGGGAGCTGTTTTTT. Protein product: CASSLAPGPATGELFF.

This clonotype was counted many times. This chain uses TRBV5-1 with TRBJ1-1, with TRBD1 matching over 11 bases. The germline CDR1 and CDR2 sequences are SGHRS and YFSETQ. V trimming: 3 bases; J trimming: 4 bases; junction bases outside the gene matches: 2. This CDR3 contains 14 residues. The CDR3 DNA is TGCGCCAGCAGCTGGGGACAGGGGGGCACTGAAGCTTTCTTT. This sequence encodes CASSWGQGGTEAFF.

This clonotype has more than one count but fewer than ten. The chain has TRBV7-2 and TRBJ2-1; TRBD1 or TRBD2 may be the D gene (5 bases each). There are 16 residues in the CDR3. V lost 7 bases to trimming and J lost 0 bases, with 16 bases between them. In germline, CDR1 is SGHTA, CDR2 FQGNSA. This CDR3 is CASTTYWGPSYNEQFF. Written as DNA, the CDR3 is TGTGCCAGCACCACCTACTGGGGACCCTCCTACAATGAGCAGTTCTTC.

This clonotype was seen more than once but under ten times. The J gene is TRBJ1-6, the V gene TRBV9; D possibly corresponds to TRBD1 (5 bases). This CDR3 is 14 amino acids long. The V gene's germline CDR1 is SGDLS and CDR2 YYNGEE. The V and J ends lost 2 bases and 9 bases respectively, with 12 bases between them. CDR3 in DNA: TGTGCCAGCAGCGTTCTCAGGGCTGGTTCACCCCTCCACTTT. Its protein is CASSVLRAGSPLHF.

This chain connects TRBV7-2 to TRBJ2-7; the match to TRBD1 covers 8 bases. CDR1 SGHTA and CDR2 FQGNSA come from the germline V gene. The CDR3 has 14 residues. Trimming removed 7 bases from V and 2 bases from J; junction bases left unmatched: 7. CDR3 nucleotide sequence: TGTGCCAGCACCGCCGGGACAGGAGCCTACGAGCAGTACGTC. The encoded protein is CASTAGTGAYEQYV.

This clonotype was seen more than once but under ten times. The chain is built from TRBV12-3 or TRBV12-4 and TRBJ2-6, with D perhaps TRBD2 (6 bases). Trimming removed 6 bases from V and 1 base from J, with 10 bases in between. This CDR3 contains 15 residues. The CDR3 DNA reads TGTGCCAGCAGAGAGACTAGTTCTGGGGCCAACGTCCTGACTTTC. Its translation is CASRETSSGANVLTF.

This clonotype was counted ten times or more. This sequence joins TRBV6-6 and TRBJ2-1; 12 bases fit TRBD2. CDR1 is MNHNY and CDR2 is SVGAGI in the germline V gene (reference sequence). The CDR3 is 16 residues long. Trimming cost V 5 bases and J 8 bases; bases outside gene matches: 10. CDR3 amino acids: CASSQLAGGPLDEQFF. DNA for the CDR3: TGTGCCAGCAGTCAACTAGCGGGGGGCCCCTTGGATGAGCAGTTCTTC.

The CDR3 spells CSARPLQGGTEAFF. The CDR3 coding sequence is TGCAGTGCTAGGCCTCTACAGGGGGGAACTGAAGCTTTCTTT. The gene calls are TRBV20-1 and TRBJ1-1; 8 bases are shared with TRBD1. From germline, CDR1 is DFQATT and CDR2 SNEGSKA (reference sequence). The CDR3 runs 14 residues. Germline trimming cut 3 bases from V and 5 bases from J; bases unmatched to any gene: 8.

In this sample, this clonotype turned up many times. The chain employs TRBV9 and TRBJ2-5, with D possibly matching TRBD1 (7 bases). The length of the CDR3 is 17 residues. Trimming cost V 0 bases and J 2 bases, with 17 bases left between them. Per germline, CDR1 SGDLS and CDR2 YYNGEE. CDR3 loop: CASSVGAGGTVQETQYF. In DNA form, the CDR3 reads TGTGCCAGCAGCGTAGGAGCAGGGGGGACGGTACAAGAGACCCAGTACTTC. Drawing the rest from reference TRBV9 and TRBJ2-5, the complete variable domain is DSGVTQTPKHLITATGQRVTLRCSPRSGDLSVYWYQQSLDQGLQFLIQYYNGEERAKGNILERFSAQQFPDLHSELNLSSLELGDSALYFCASSVGAGGTVQETQYFGPGTRLLVL.